The 7 T cell receptor beta chains listed next were all sequenced from one sample in a study of OX40 agonist ivuxolimab in advanced cancers. Data came from immunoSEQ multiplex PCR; TCRdb stores just in-frame clones and leaves some out. Of roughly 58,000 clones listed, approximately 86% are singletons. This sample comprised CD4+ or CD8+ T cells sorted from blood, obtained in a trial of the OX40 agonist ivuxolimab. The receptors shown here come from an adult with an advanced solid tumor such as melanoma, head and neck, liver or kidney cancer.

This clone was seen a few times. The CDR3 DNA sequence: TGTGCCGGAGCAGGGGATACTGAAGCTTTCTTT. As protein: CAGAGDTEAFF. This sequence joins TRBV30 and TRBJ1-1, with D perhaps TRBD1 (6 bases). Germline CDR1 reads GTSNPN; CDR2 reads SVGIG (reference sequence). This CDR3 has 11 residues. Deletions cut 8 bases from V and 5 bases from J, with 12 bases between.

The chain couples TRBV19 to TRBJ2-1; a weak D match, TRBD2 (6 bases). CDR3 length equals 14 residues. Trimming pared 6 bases from V and 7 bases from J, leaving 16 bases between. Looked up from germline, CDR1 is LNHDA and CDR2 is SQIVND (reference sequence). The CDR3 spells CASRLLGGGNEQFF. The CDR3 DNA reads as TGTGCCAGTAGACTTCTGGGGGGTGGTAATGAGCAGTTCTTC. The full variable domain, its missing parts supplied by reference TRBV19 and TRBJ2-1, is DGGITQSPKYLFRKEGQNVTLSCEQNLNHDAMYWYRQDPGQGLRLIYYSQIVNDFQKGDIAEGYSVSREKKESFPLTVTSAQKNPTAFYLCASRLLGGGNEQFFGPGTRLTVL.

The chain employs TRBV19 and TRBJ1-2; 9 positions agree with TRBD1. The CDR3 extends over 13 amino acids. The J segment lost 7 bases and the V segment lost 7 bases, leaving 7 bases of the junction unmatched. Germline assignment: CDR1 LNHDA and CDR2 SQIVND (reference sequence). Here the CDR3 reads CASMRDRAGGYTF. CDR3 sequence (DNA): TGTGCCAGTATGCGGGACAGGGCCGGTGGCTACACCTTC.

The rearrangement joins TRBV7-2 to TRBJ1-2, with unresolved D. V dropped 3 bases and J dropped 3 bases, with 8 bases sitting between them. Germline CDR1 SGHTA, CDR2 FQGNSA. The CDR3 has 13 residues. For the CDR3, the DNA is TGTGCCAGCAGCTTTGGGCCTGACTATGGCTACACCTTC. Amino acids: CASSFGPDYGYTF.

The chain carries TRBV4-3 and TRBJ2-1; D is uncertain. The V end was cut by 0 bases, the J end by 1 base, with 13 bases between. CDR1 and CDR2 from the germline V gene are LGHNA and YSLEER. This CDR3 spans 17 amino acids. The CDR3 is CASSQDRKTWSYNEQFF. The CDR3, as DNA: TGCGCCAGCAGCCAAGATAGAAAAACCTGGTCCTACAATGAGCAGTTCTTC.

The chain combines TRBV29-1 with TRBJ2-2; TRBD2 might be the D (5 bases). There are 14 residues in the CDR3. Germline CDR1 SQVTM, CDR2 ANQGSEA. Trimming removed 2 bases at V and 5 bases at J, with 12 bases between. The CDR3 reads CSVEFVSGTGELFF. The CDR3 DNA sequence: TGCAGCGTTGAATTCGTATCGGGGACCGGGGAGCTGTTTTTT.

The V call is TRBV6-6, the J call TRBJ2-3; TRBD2 is a possible D gene (5 bases). Trimming removed 6 bases at V and 0 bases at J, with 13 bases between. Germline lookup yields CDR1 MNHNY and CDR2 SVGAGI (reference sequence). The CDR3 is 15 amino acids. CDR3 loop: CASSPRRGSTDTQYF. CDR3 bases: TGTGCCAGCAGCCCCCGGCGCGGGAGCACAGATACGCAGTATTTT.